Each of the 31 T cell receptor beta chains below was sequenced from the same sample in a study of blood T cell repertoires in COVID-19. Data came from immunoSEQ multiplex PCR; TCRdb stores just in-frame clones and leaves some out. The table lists around 79,000 clones, around 89% of them singletons, with approximately 15% in the top ten. What was sequenced was peripheral blood. The receptors originated from a man aged 70-80 years with active or convalescent COVID-19.

The chain links TRBV7-9 to TRBJ1-1, with D perhaps matching TRBD1 (5 bases). The CDR3 spans 14 residues. V was cut by 3 bases and J by 1 base, with 9 bases left in between. Germline V lookup: CDR1 SEHNR, CDR2 FQNEAQ (reference sequence). CDR3 DNA sequence: TGTGCCAGCAGCTTTGGGGGGAGGAACACTGAAGCTTTCTTT. Translating it yields CASSFGGRNTEAFF.

The chain employs TRBV29-1 and TRBJ1-5; 9 bases match TRBD1. This CDR3 region has 14 residues. J was trimmed by 5 bases and V by 4 bases; bases with no gene match: 6. Germline CDR1 is SQVTM and CDR2 is ANQGSEA. The CDR3 region has the DNA TGCAGCGTTGCCGGGACAGGGAAAGATCAGCCCCAGCATTTT. The encoded protein is CSVAGTGKDQPQHF.

The rearrangement links TRBV28 to TRBJ1-5, with 7 positions matching TRBD1. This CDR3 has 16 amino acids. Germline V gene data show CDR1 as MDHEN and CDR2 as SYDVKM. The J segment lost 2 bases and the V segment lost 5 bases, leaving 9 bases of the junction unmatched. The CDR3 DNA follows: TGTGCCAGCAGTCTCACGACAGGGCGAGGCAATCAGCCCCAGCATTTT. It codes for CASSLTTGRGNQPQHF.

V and J are TRBV5-1 and TRBJ2-2; 10 bases match TRBD2. Germline V gene lookup returns CDR1 SGHRS and CDR2 YFSETQ. The J segment lost 6 bases and the V segment lost 0 bases, leaving 2 bases of the junction unmatched. This CDR3 region has 15 residues. The CDR3 here is CASSLGLAGAGELFF. DNA of the CDR3: TGCGCCAGCAGCTTGGGGCTAGCGGGAGCCGGGGAGCTGTTTTTT.

This sequence joins TRBV4-3 and TRBJ1-5; D might be TRBD1 (5 bases). CDR1 and CDR2 from the germline V gene are LGHNA and YSLEER. This CDR3 comprises 15 residues. The V end lost 0 bases, the J end lost 2 bases, and 8 bases lay between the germline ends. The CDR3 is CASSQDGAGNQPQHF. The CDR3 bases are TGCGCCAGCAGCCAAGATGGGGCAGGCAATCAGCCCCAGCATTTT.

The chain employs TRBV30 and TRBJ2-3, with 11 bases matching TRBD2. V lost 4 bases to trimming and J lost 2 bases; unmatched junction nucleotides: 5. The CDR3 runs to 15 residues. Germline V gene lookup returns CDR1 GTSNPN and CDR2 SVGIG (reference sequence). The CDR3 loop is CAWIPGLAATDTQYF. The DNA of the CDR3 is TGTGCCTGGATTCCGGGACTAGCGGCCACAGATACGCAGTATTTT.

As DNA, the CDR3 is TGTGCCAGCAGTTTACAGGGTGTAGGCACCATATATTTT. Translating gives CASSLQGVGTIYF. This chain uses TRBV28 with TRBJ1-3, with a tentative D call TRBD1 (5 bases). The CDR3 contains 13 residues. Looked up from germline, CDR1 is MDHEN and CDR2 is SYDVKM. V lost 2 bases and J lost 9, with 11 bases in between.

The rearrangement links TRBV29-1 to TRBJ2-5; D is uncertain. The germline CDR1 and CDR2 sequences are SQVTM and ANQGSEA. The length of the CDR3 is 12 residues. The V end was cut by 7 bases, the J end by 8 bases, with 17 bases between. CDR3 residues: CSASLRAGTQYF. The CDR3 nucleotides read TGCAGCGCTTCGCTCCGAGCAGGCACCCAGTACTTC.

This clone showed up just once. The chain carries TRBV3-1 (or the pseudogene TRBV3-2) and TRBJ2-5; 12 bases are shared with TRBD2. Germline loops: CDR1 LGHDT, CDR2 YNNKEL (reference sequence). This CDR3 has 19 residues. V lost 0 bases, J lost 0 bases, and 8 bases stayed unmatched. The CDR3 nucleotides are TGTGCCAGCAGCCAAGATTGGGGAAGGACTAGCGGGAACCAAGAGACCCAGTACTTC. Its protein product is CASSQDWGRTSGNQETQYF.

The genes are TRBV28 and TRBJ1-2; D gene ambiguous. The CDR3 has 14 amino acids. Germline CDR1 is MDHEN and CDR2 is SYDVKM. The germline V and J ends were trimmed by 8 bases and 5 bases, with 18 bases remaining between them. The CDR3 coding sequence is TGTGCCAGCGGAACTCTCGGGGTTTCGTATGGCTACACCTTC. Translating it yields CASGTLGVSYGYTF.

V usage is TRBV5-1 and J usage is TRBJ2-7; the D gene is possibly TRBD2 (6 bases). This CDR3 contains 16 residues. V was cut by 3 bases and J by 0 bases, with 16 bases left in between. Germline loops: CDR1 SGHRS, CDR2 YFSETQ. CDR3 amino acids: CASSSRRDRFSYEQYF. CDR3 in DNA: TGCGCCAGCAGCTCTCGGCGGGACCGATTCTCCTACGAGCAGTACTTC.

This chain joins TRBV6-6 and TRBJ1-6; TRBD1 matches 7 bases. The CDR3 contains 13 residues. Germline V lookup: CDR1 MNHNY, CDR2 SVGAGI (reference sequence). V lost 5 bases, J lost 7 bases, and 2 bases stayed unmatched. In DNA form, the CDR3 reads TGTGCCAGCAGTGACAGGGACAATTCACCCCTCCACTTT. Its translation: CASSDRDNSPLHF.

This chain uses TRBV7-2 with TRBJ1-5; the D gene is possibly TRBD1 (6 bases). Looked up from germline, CDR1 is SGHTA and CDR2 is FQGNSA. This CDR3 spans 14 amino acids. Trimming cost V 10 bases and J 6 bases, with 19 bases left between them. CDR3 amino acids: CATLAAGGSQPQHF. CDR3 nucleotides: TGTGCCACTCTTGCGGCGGGGGGCAGTCAGCCCCAGCATTTT.

This chain links TRBV7-8 with TRBJ2-7; TRBD1 agrees at 8 bases. V gave up 2 bases and J gave up 4 bases; unmatched junction bases: 10. Per germline, CDR1 SGHVS and CDR2 FQNEAQ. The CDR3 has 16 residues. The CDR3 DNA is TGTGCCAGCAGCTTAATGGGACCCGGACAGGGTTACGAGCAGTACTTC. As protein: CASSLMGPGQGYEQYF.

This clone was observed a few times. The chain employs TRBV9 and TRBJ2-7; 7 nucleotides agree with TRBD2. V lost 0 bases, J lost 8 bases, and 11 bases stayed unmatched. CDR3 length equals 15 residues. In germline, CDR1 is SGDLS, CDR2 YYNGEE. CDR3 nucleotide sequence: TGTGCCAGCAGCGTAGGTGGGGGGGTTGCCGCGAAGCAGTACTTC. Translation: CASSVGGGVAAKQYF.

This sequence joins TRBV19 and TRBJ2-4; possibly TRBD2 for D (5 bases). The CDR3 loop spans 11 amino acids. V shed 3 bases and J shed 10 bases, with 7 bases lying between them. Germline V gene sequence: CDR1 LNHDA, CDR2 SQIVND (reference sequence). The CDR3 spells CASSIGEIQYF. The CDR3 nucleotides are TGTGCCAGTAGTATCGGGGAAATTCAGTACTTC. The variable domain in full, completed from reference TRBV19 and TRBJ2-4, reads DGGITQSPKYLFRKEGQNVTLSCEQNLNHDAMYWYRQDPGQGLRLIYYSQIVNDFQKGDIAEGYSVSREKKESFPLTVTSAQKNPTAFYLCASSIGEIQYFGAGTRLSVL.

The rearrangement uses TRBV15 and TRBJ2-7; 9 nucleotides agree with TRBD2. The germline V gene has CDR1 LNHNV and CDR2 YYDKDF (reference sequence). With 0 bases clipped from V and 13 bases from J, the junction kept 19 bases outside the gene matches. This CDR3 has 17 residues. The CDR3: CATSRDHPSGTPLQYYF. The CDR3 DNA reads TGTGCCACCAGCAGAGATCACCCTAGCGGGACCCCCTTGCAGTACTACTTC.

This clone was recorded only once. The chain recombines TRBV6-1 with TRBJ2-3, with 10 bases identical to TRBD2. The germline CDR1 and CDR2 sequences are MNHNS and SASEGT. This CDR3 comprises 18 residues. Unmatched junction bases numbered 8, after V lost 1 base and J lost 1 base. This chain's CDR3 is CASSEDTSGVRRTDTQYF. The CDR3 DNA is TGTGCCAGCAGTGAAGACACTAGCGGGGTGAGACGCACAGATACGCAGTATTTT.

In its sample, this clone was seen once. V usage is TRBV30 and J usage is TRBJ1-3; D call uncertain. The CDR3 spans 12 residues. Germline CDR1 is GTSNPN and CDR2 is SVGIG (reference sequence). V was pared by 3 bases and J by 4 bases, with 7 bases between. CDR3: CAWRASGNTIYF. The CDR3 DNA reads TGTGCCTGGAGGGCATCGGGAAACACCATATATTTT. The full variable domain, with the rest looked up from reference TRBV30 and TRBJ1-3, is SQTIHQWPATLVQPVGSPLSLECTVEGTSNPNLYWYRQAAGRGLQLLFYSVGIGQISSEVPQNLSASRPQDRQFILSSKKLLLSDSGFYLCAWRASGNTIYFGEGSWLTVV.

This chain uses TRBV16 with TRBJ2-3; TRBD1 is a possible D gene (6 bases). Germline CDR1 reads KGHSY; CDR2 reads FQNENV. The CDR3 is 14 amino acids. V was shortened by 2 bases and J by 6 bases, with 12 bases between the two germline ends. CDR3 region: CASSQGSGADTQYF. CDR3 bases: TGTGCCAGCAGCCAAGGCTCAGGGGCGGATACGCAGTATTTT.

This chain connects TRBV5-6 to TRBJ1-2; TRBD1 is a possible D gene (5 bases). Per the germline V gene, CDR1 is SGHDT and CDR2 is YYEEEE. The CDR3 loop spans 12 amino acids. Trimming took 0 bases from V and 11 from J, leaving 11 bases between them. For the CDR3, the DNA is TGTGCCAGCAGCTTGGGGGGCTACAGTTACACCTTC. Protein: CASSLGGYSYTF.

This chain uses TRBV7-2 with TRBJ2-1, with TRBD2 identical over 8 bases. Germline V gene lookup returns CDR1 SGHTA and CDR2 FQGNSA. Unmatched junction bases numbered 2, after V lost 2 bases and J lost 2 bases. There are 15 residues in the CDR3. The CDR3 region has the DNA TGTGCCAGCAGCTTAAACGGGAGGGCCTACAATGAGCAGTTCTTC. Its protein product is CASSLNGRAYNEQFF.

The V gene is TRBV5-4, the J gene TRBJ2-1; TRBD2 matches at 7 bases. The CDR3 runs 15 residues. V lost 0 bases and J lost 7; bases outside the gene matches: 7. Germline V lookup: CDR1 SGHNT, CDR2 YYREEE (reference sequence). The CDR3 DNA is TGTGCCAGCAGCTTGGCAGGACTAGGTTCAAATGAGCAGTTCTTC. Translated: CASSLAGLGSNEQFF.

V gene TRBV16 combines with J gene TRBJ1-5, with D unclear. This CDR3 is built from 16 residues. The germline V gene has CDR1 KGHSY and CDR2 FQNENV. V dropped 2 bases and J dropped 8 bases, with 19 bases sitting between them. CDR3 protein: CASSQSPSGNTKPQHF. The CDR3 bases are TGTGCCAGCAGCCAAAGCCCTTCGGGAAATACTAAGCCCCAGCATTTT. Variable domain in full (rest from reference TRBV16 and TRBJ1-5): GEEVAQTPKHLVRGEGQKAKLYCAPIKGHSYVFWYQQVLKNEFKFLISFQNENVFDETGMPKERFSAKCLPNSPCSLEIQATKLEDSAVYFCASSQSPSGNTKPQHFGDGTRLSIL.

In this sample, this clone turned up a few times. This sequence joins TRBV15 and TRBJ1-2; D is possibly TRBD1 (5 bases). V dropped 1 base and J dropped 7 bases, with 7 bases sitting between them. There are 12 residues in the CDR3. Germline V CDR1 and CDR2: LNHNV, YYDKDF (reference sequence). CDR3 sequence (DNA): TGTGCCACCAGCAGAGGAAGGGGTGGCTACACCTTC. Translated: CATSRGRGGYTF.

The gene calls are TRBV29-1 and TRBJ1-1; 9 positions match TRBD1. The CDR3 runs to 14 residues. Per germline, CDR1 SQVTM and CDR2 ANQGSEA. V dropped 6 bases and J dropped 5; count of bases not matched to a gene: 10. DNA for the CDR3: TGCAGCGTGGGGACAGGGTTTGGTGGTACTGAAGCTTTCTTT. Translating gives CSVGTGFGGTEAFF.

The chain joins TRBV3-1 (or the pseudogene TRBV3-2) to TRBJ1-5; TRBD1 might be the D (5 bases). The V end lost 0 bases, the J end lost 6 bases, and 9 bases lay between the germline ends. The CDR3 sequence is 14 residues long. Germline loops: CDR1 LGHDT, CDR2 YNNKEL (reference sequence). The chain's CDR3 is CASSQDVTGQPQHF. The CDR3 nucleotides read TGTGCCAGCAGCCAAGATGTTACAGGTCAGCCCCAGCATTTT.

This chain connects TRBV27 to TRBJ1-5; 9 bases line up with TRBD1. In germline, CDR1 is MNHEY, CDR2 SMNVEV (reference sequence). The CDR3 is made up of 14 amino acids. V lost 10 bases, J lost 3 bases, and 7 bases stayed unmatched. CDR3 sequence reads: CANRTGAVNQPQHF. The CDR3 nucleotides are TGTGCCAACCGGACAGGGGCCGTCAATCAGCCCCAGCATTTT.

There are a few counts of this clone. For the CDR3, the DNA is TGCGCCAGCAGCTTGGGATCGGCGCAGGCGCTCTCTAACTATGGCTACACCTTC. Residues: CASSLGSAQALSNYGYTF. The chain joins TRBV5-1 to TRBJ1-2, with D uncertain. The CDR3 has 18 residues. Trimming pared 0 bases from V and 0 bases from J, leaving 18 bases between. Germline values: CDR1 SGHRS, CDR2 YFSETQ.

This chain uses TRBV19 with TRBJ1-1; no clear D. The V gene's germline CDR1 is LNHDA and CDR2 SQIVND (reference sequence). The length of the CDR3 is 14 residues. V dropped 1 base and J dropped 1 base, with 7 bases sitting between them. The CDR3 protein is CASSIARGNTEAFF. The CDR3 coding sequence is TGTGCCAGTAGTATAGCGCGGGGGAACACTGAAGCTTTCTTT.

As for this clone: The same CDR3 arises from other DNA sequences in this sample as well. This rearrangement joins TRBV24-1 to TRBJ2-1, with TRBD1 identical over 9 bases. CDR3 length: 15 amino acids. CDR1 and CDR2 from the germline V gene are KGHDR and SFDVKD. The J segment lost 10 bases and the V segment lost 3 bases, leaving 9 bases of the junction unmatched. The CDR3 sequence is CATSDAGTGHNEQFF. The CDR3 DNA sequence: TGTGCCACCAGTGATGCCGGGACAGGGCATAACGAGCAGTTCTTC.